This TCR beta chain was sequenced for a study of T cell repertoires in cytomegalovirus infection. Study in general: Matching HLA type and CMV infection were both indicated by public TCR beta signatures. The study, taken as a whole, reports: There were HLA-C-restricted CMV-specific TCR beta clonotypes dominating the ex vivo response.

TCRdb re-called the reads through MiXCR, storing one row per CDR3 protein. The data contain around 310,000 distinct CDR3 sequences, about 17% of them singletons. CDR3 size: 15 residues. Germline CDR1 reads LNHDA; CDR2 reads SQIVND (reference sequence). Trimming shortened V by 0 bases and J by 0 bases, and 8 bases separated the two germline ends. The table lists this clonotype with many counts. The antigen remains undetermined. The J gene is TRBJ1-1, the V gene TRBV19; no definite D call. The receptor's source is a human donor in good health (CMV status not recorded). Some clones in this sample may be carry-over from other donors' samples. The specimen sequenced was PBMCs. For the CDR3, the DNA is TGTGCCAGTAGTATAGATGTCAACATGAACACTGAAGCTTTCTTT. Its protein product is CASSIDVNMNTEAFF.